The next 14 T cell receptor beta chains were all read from a single sample in a study of regulatory T cells in long-lasting Graves disease. Through Arm-PCR of CDR3 regions and iRepertoire HTBI primers, TCR beta libraries were built. One entry per CDR3 protein results from TCRdb running MiXCR on the multiplex PCR reads. The sample yields around 500,000 distinct CDR3 sequences, 12% seen once. As to time point: newly diagnosed GD, antithyroid drugs for less than 3 months. Extracted RNA from PBMCs served as the source of the TCR library. This sample also appeared in a second study, on T cells in Graves' hyperthyroidism and ophthalmopathy.

This specimen was peripheral blood mononuclear cells (PBMCs), taken at new diagnosis, from a patient treated with antithyroid drugs. These receptors were taken from a woman aged 30 to 39 with Graves disease.

The chain combines TRBV5-1 with TRBJ1-1; no clear D gene. Trimming cost V 2 bases and J 6 bases, with 11 bases left between them. CDR3 length: 13 residues. Germline V lookup: CDR1 SGHRS, CDR2 YFSETQ. The CDR3 bases are TGCGCCAGCAGCTTTATGAGTATCGCTGAAGCTTTCTTT. Its translation is CASSFMSIAEAFF.

At least ten counts were recorded for this clonotype. This chain uses TRBV7-9 with TRBJ2-7; 8 bases fit TRBD1. Germline loops: CDR1 SEHNR, CDR2 FQNEAQ (reference sequence). This CDR3 has 17 amino acids. V gave up 2 bases and J gave up 5 bases; unmatched junction bases: 14. This CDR3 reads CASSLPVKDRGFDEQYF. CDR3 DNA sequence: TGTGCCAGCAGCTTACCGGTTAAAGACAGGGGTTTCGACGAGCAGTACTTC. Supplemented by reference TRBV7-9 and TRBJ2-7, the full variable domain reads DTGVSQNPRHKITKRGQNVTFRCDPISEHNRLYWYRQTLGQGPEFLTYFQNEAQLEKSRLLSDRFSAERPKGSFSTLEIQRTEQGDSAMYLCASSLPVKDRGFDEQYFGPGTRLTVT.

This clonotype was counted between two and nine times. The rearrangement uses TRBV6-7 and TRBJ1-2; D is possibly TRBD1 (5 bases). TRBV6-7 is treated as an ORF (open reading frame) with a function not yet certain. The V and J ends lost 2 bases and 3 bases respectively, with 10 bases between them. The CDR3 is 14 residues long. The CDR3: CASSYGREDYGYTF. The DNA of the CDR3 is TGTGCCAGCAGTTACGGCAGGGAGGACTATGGCTACACCTTC.

The CDR3 loop reads CASSFPLYPHEQFF. CDR3 DNA: TGTGCCAGCAGTTTCCCGCTCTATCCCCATGAGCAGTTCTTC. The chain has TRBV12-3 or TRBV12-4 and TRBJ2-1; D gene uncertain. Trimming took 3 bases from V and 8 from J, leaving 14 bases between them. The CDR3 has 14 amino acids.

For the CDR3, the DNA is TGTGCCAGCTCACCAAACAGGGCCATTCTCGGAAACACCATATATTTT. Translated: CASSPNRAILGNTIYF. The chain employs TRBV18 and TRBJ1-3; a weak D match, TRBD1 (6 bases). Trimming removed 2 bases from V and 4 bases from J, with 15 bases in between. The germline V gene encodes CDR1 KGHSH and CDR2 LQKENI. The CDR3 runs to 16 residues.

This clonotype was found many times. The chain links TRBV2 to TRBJ2-3, with a possible D match to TRBD2 (5 bases). V gave up 8 bases and J gave up 0 bases, with 9 bases separating them. This CDR3 spans 13 amino acids. Germline V gene data show CDR1 as SNHLY and CDR2 as FYNNEI. This CDR3 reads CASSGTSTDTQYF. CDR3 sequence (DNA): TGTGCCAGCTCGGGAACTAGCACAGATACGCAGTATTTT.

The rearrangement joins TRBV4-1 to TRBJ1-2, with TRBD1 matching 8 bases. The CDR3 is 11 amino acids. V trimming: 6 bases; J trimming: 10 bases; junction bases outside the gene matches: 4. Germline V gene data show CDR1 as MGHRA and CDR2 as YSYEKL. The CDR3 DNA follows: TGCGCCAGCAGTCGTCAGGGGGCCTACACCTTC. It is translated as CASSRQGAYTF.

There are many counts of this clonotype. The rearrangement links TRBV2 to TRBJ1-5, with 9 bases identical to TRBD1. The V gene end was trimmed by 6 bases and the J gene end by 4 bases; junction bases not matched to a gene: 7. Germline V gene sequence: CDR1 SNHLY, CDR2 FYNNEI. The CDR3 is 15 amino acids. The CDR3 DNA sequence: TGTGCCAGCAGCGGGGGGGGGACAGGGAATCAGCCCCAGCATTTT. Amino acids: CASSGGGTGNQPQHF.

This clonotype has at least ten counts. This chain uses TRBV10-3 with TRBJ1-6; TRBD1 matches at 9 bases. Germline lookup yields CDR1 ENHRY and CDR2 SYGVKD. This CDR3 comprises 15 residues. V dropped 0 bases and J dropped 10; count of bases not matched to a gene: 4. The CDR3, as DNA: TGTGCCATCAGTGAGTCGACAGGGGGGGAATCACCCCTCCACTTT. This gives the protein CAISESTGGESPLHF.

This clonotype was detected many times. CDR3 amino acids: CASSFGPPGGTDTQYF. The CDR3 DNA reads as TGCGCCAGCAGCTTCGGCCCCCCCGGGGGCACAGATACGCAGTATTTT. J is TRBJ2-3 and V is TRBV5-1, with a weak D call TRBD2 (5 bases). Trimming shortened V by 2 bases and J by 1 base, and 14 bases separated the two germline ends. The CDR3 loop spans 16 amino acids. CDR1 and CDR2 (germline): SGHRS, YFSETQ.

The CDR3 loop is CAGSSYNEQFF. The DNA of the CDR3 is TGTGCCGGGTCCTCCTACAATGAGCAGTTCTTC. This chain links TRBV6-1 with TRBJ2-1, with D uncertain. Per germline, CDR1 MNHNS and CDR2 SASEGT. V dropped 11 bases and J dropped 0 bases, with 5 bases sitting between them. The CDR3 covers 11 residues.

This clonotype was picked up a small number of times. The chain uses TRBV5-4 and TRBJ1-6; TRBD1 agrees at 9 bases. Trimming took 4 bases from V and 8 from J; bases not matched to a gene: 10. Germline V gene sequence: CDR1 SGHNT, CDR2 YYREEE (reference sequence). The CDR3 contains 16 residues. CDR3 coding DNA: TGTGCCAGCAGCCCGGCTCCGGGACAGGGATATTCACCCCTCCACTTT. Amino acid sequence: CASSPAPGQGYSPLHF.

This clonotype was seen a few times. As DNA, the CDR3 is TGCGCCAGCAGCCCCATTTCAGCGAATACGGAGACCCAGTACTTC. Translating gives CASSPISANTETQYF. This chain joins TRBV4-1 and TRBJ2-3; D is unresolved. The DNA end lines up better with TRBJ2-5; the J call may be wrong. The CDR3 consists of 15 residues. Germline CDR1 MGHRA, CDR2 YSYEKL.

In its sample, this clonotype was seen many times. The chain links TRBV6-1 to TRBJ1-1, with 8 bases aligning to TRBD1. With V trimmed by 5 bases and J by 7 bases, 6 bases remained unmatched. Germline assignment: CDR1 MNHNS and CDR2 SASEGT. The CDR3 runs to 13 residues. CDR3 protein: CASSPGQEFEAFF. The CDR3 DNA sequence: TGTGCCAGCAGTCCGGGACAGGAGTTTGAAGCTTTCTTT.